These 20 T cell receptor beta chains originate from one sample sequenced in a study of T cells in Graves' hyperthyroidism and ophthalmopathy. Regions amplified from RNA transcripts were the TCR beta CDR3 regions. Carried out on the TCR CDR3, a first-round RT-PCR used the HTBI primer set. Each CDR3 protein is one row after TCRdb ran MiXCR on the multiplex PCR reads. The table shows roughly 500,000 distinct CDR3 sequences, with about 46% occurring only once. Sequencing was carried out using peripheral blood or thyroid tissue (not recorded which). These receptors were obtained from an adult woman with Graves' disease, either hyperthyroidism or ophthalmopathy (not recorded which).

This clonotype was counted between two and nine times. The V call is TRBV20-1, the J call TRBJ1-1, with D unresolved. This CDR3 is built from 12 residues. Germline V gene sequence: CDR1 DFQATT, CDR2 SNEGSKA (reference sequence). The CDR3 DNA reads as TGCAGCCCGACGGGTCCTCCGGGTGAAGCTTTCTTT. It yields the protein CSPTGPPGEAFF.

The chain uses TRBV9 and TRBJ2-5; 8 bases match TRBD1. This CDR3 has 12 amino acids. Germline V gene data show CDR1 as SGDLS and CDR2 as YYNGEE. V lost 10 bases, J lost 1 base, and 3 bases stayed unmatched. CDR3 residues: CAPGQVQETQYF. CDR3 DNA: TGTGCCCCGGGACAGGTCCAAGAGACCCAGTACTTC.

CDR3: CASRALAGGVGETQYF. CDR3 in DNA: TGTGCCAGTAGGGCACTAGCGGGAGGGGTGGGGGAGACCCAGTACTTC. The chain recombines TRBV19 with TRBJ2-5, with 13 bases aligning to TRBD2. The junction had 9 bases not matched to a gene; V was cut back by 6 bases and J by 5 bases. CDR1 is LNHDA and CDR2 is SQIVND in the germline V gene (reference sequence). The CDR3 loop spans 16 amino acids.

The CDR3: CATSRLRGTGELFF. CDR3 in DNA: TGTGCCACCAGCAGGCTAAGGGGCACCGGGGAGCTGTTTTTT. The V and J genes are TRBV15 and TRBJ2-2; tentatively, D is TRBD1 (5 bases). V was cut by 3 bases and J by 4 bases, with 9 bases left in between. CDR1 is LNHNV, CDR2 YYDKDF, per germline (reference sequence). This CDR3 spans 14 amino acids.

The chain employs TRBV7-9 and TRBJ2-7, with a tentative D call TRBD1 (6 bases). The CDR3 is made up of 16 amino acids. Germline CDR1 is SEHNR and CDR2 is FQNEAQ (reference sequence). Deletions cut 1 base from V and 0 bases from J, with 13 bases between. Written as DNA, the CDR3 is TGTGCCAGCAGCTTAGGAAGTGGACAGCACTCCTACGAGCAGTACTTC. Protein product: CASSLGSGQHSYEQYF.

CDR3 amino acids: CASSFGTSGGSVGETQYF. CDR3 bases: TGTGCCAGCAGCTTCGGGACTAGCGGGGGATCAGTTGGAGAGACCCAGTACTTC. The chain has TRBV7-2 and TRBJ2-5, with 14 positions matching TRBD2. Unmatched junction bases numbered 10, after V lost 3 bases and J lost 4 bases. The CDR3 loop spans 18 amino acids. Germline CDR1 SGHTA, CDR2 FQGNSA.

The chain couples TRBV6-8 to TRBJ2-5; D gene ambiguous. Trimming took off 10 bases at V and 5 bases at J, with 23 bases between the two ends. CDR3 length equals 15 residues. CDR1 and CDR2 (germline): MNHGY, SAAAGT. The DNA of the CDR3 is TGTGCCACCAGCAGCTCACCTCAGCTTTGGGAGACCCAGTACTTC. Its protein product is CATSSSPQLWETQYF.

V is TRBV6-1 and J is TRBJ2-5; D is possibly TRBD1 (6 bases). From germline, CDR1 is MNHNS and CDR2 SASEGT. Trimming stripped 6 bases from V and 5 bases from J, with 19 bases between. The CDR3 runs to 15 residues. The DNA of the CDR3 is TGTGCCAGCAGCTCGCCCTTGACAGGCAGGGAGACCCAGTACTTC. This translates into CASSSPLTGRETQYF.

This sequence joins TRBV5-1 and TRBJ2-7, with 8 bases matching TRBD2. The CDR3 contains 14 residues. Germline assignment: CDR1 SGHRS and CDR2 YFSETQ. V trimming: 7 bases; J trimming: 0 bases; junction bases outside the gene matches: 6. The chain's CDR3 is CASSIAGSSYEQYF. The CDR3 DNA is TGCGCCAGCTCTATAGCGGGGAGCTCCTACGAGCAGTACTTC.

The chain employs TRBV5-4 and TRBJ1-3; D gene ambiguous. V lost 0 bases and J lost 4, with 8 bases in between. CDR3 size: 14 residues. Per germline, CDR1 SGHNT and CDR2 YYREEE (reference sequence). The CDR3 region is CASSLEVRGNTIYF. CDR3 DNA sequence: TGTGCCAGCAGCTTGGAGGTCCGGGGAAACACCATATATTTT.

In this sample, this clonotype turned up a few times. CDR3 residues: CASSPRGDGYTF. The CDR3 region has the DNA TGTGCCAGCAGCCCCAGGGGTGATGGCTACACCTTC. The rearrangement uses TRBV7-9 and TRBJ1-2; perhaps TRBD1 as D (6 bases). V lost 5 bases and J 6 bases, leaving 10 bases between the germline ends. The CDR3 covers 12 residues. Germline lookup yields CDR1 SEHNR and CDR2 FQNEAQ (reference sequence).

The V and J genes are TRBV7-8 and TRBJ1-5, with 7 bases fitting TRBD1. The germline CDR1 and CDR2 sequences are SGHVS and FQNEAQ. After removal of 3 bases from V and 3 bases from J, the junction contained 5 bases not matched to a gene. The CDR3 runs 15 residues. This CDR3 is CASSFTGQPNQPQHF. CDR3 bases: TGTGCCAGCAGCTTTACGGGACAGCCCAATCAGCCCCAGCATTTT. The full variable domain, rest sourced from reference TRBV7-8 and TRBJ1-5, is GAGVSQSPRYKVAKRGQDVALRCDPISGHVSLFWYQQALGQGPEFLTYFQNEAQLDKSGLPSDRFFAERPEGSVSTLKIQRTQQEDSAVYLCASSFTGQPNQPQHFGDGTRLSIL.

This clonotype was detected once. V gene TRBV7-9 combines with J gene TRBJ2-7; D gene unclear. The germline gives CDR1 SEHNR, CDR2 FQNEAQ (reference sequence). The CDR3 runs to 15 residues. The V and J ends lost 9 bases and 3 bases respectively, with 21 bases between them. CDR3: CASSPREWSSYEQYF. CDR3 bases: TGTGCCAGTAGTCCCCGCGAATGGTCGAGCTACGAGCAGTACTTC.

This clonotype occurred many times. This sequence joins TRBV29-1 and TRBJ2-5, with 10 bases fitting TRBD2. The CDR3 sequence is 14 residues long. Germline V gene sequence: CDR1 SQVTM, CDR2 ANQGSEA. The V gene end was trimmed by 4 bases and the J gene end by 5 bases; junction bases not matched to a gene: 7. CDR3 DNA sequence: TGCAGCGTTGTGGGTTCTAGCGGGAGTGAGACCCAGTACTTC. As protein: CSVVGSSGSETQYF.

As to this clonotype: A much larger clone differs from this one at a single base, so this may be a read error. The V call is TRBV2, the J call TRBJ2-6, with D possibly being TRBD1 (6 bases). CDR3 length equals 16 residues. The V gene's germline CDR1 is SNHLY and CDR2 FYNNEI. With 5 bases removed from V and 0 bases from J, the gap between germline ends came to 11 bases. The CDR3 loop is CASSLRGSSGANVLTF. The CDR3 DNA reads as TGTGCCAGCAGTCTCAGGGGCAGCTCTGGGGCCAACGTCCTGACTTTC.

This clonotype was seen repeatedly, ten times or more. The chain recombines TRBV5-4 with TRBJ2-7; 7 positions match TRBD2. This CDR3 spans 15 amino acids. Germline assignment: CDR1 SGHNT and CDR2 YYREEE (reference sequence). The ends lost 0 bases at V and 3 bases at J; junction bases unmatched: 6. The CDR3 reads CASSLAYGGDYEQYF. DNA of the CDR3: TGTGCCAGCAGCTTGGCCTATGGGGGGGACTACGAGCAGTACTTC. Supplemented by reference TRBV5-4 and TRBJ2-7, the full variable domain reads ETGVTQSPTHLIKTRGQQVTLRCSSQSGHNTVSWYQQALGQGPQFIFQYYREEENGRGNFPPRFSGLQFPNYSSELNVNALELDDSALYLCASSLAYGGDYEQYFGPGTRLTVT.

This sequence joins TRBV15 and TRBJ2-7; D is unresolved. The V end lost 1 base, the J end lost 2 bases, and 9 bases lay between the germline ends. Germline values: CDR1 LNHNV, CDR2 YYDKDF (reference sequence). This CDR3 region has 14 residues. CDR3 in amino acids: CATSRAGQAYEQYF. The CDR3 coding sequence is TGTGCCACCAGCAGAGCGGGCCAGGCCTACGAGCAGTACTTC.

As concerns this clonotype: This may arise from a read error, as a much more abundant clone is one base away. This chain joins TRBV28 and TRBJ2-5; no definite D call. The CDR3 is made up of 13 amino acids. The germline V gene encodes CDR1 MDHEN and CDR2 SYDVKM. CDR3 in DNA: TGTACCAGCAGTTCCTCGTACCAAGAGACCCAGTACTTC. Its protein is CTSSSSYQETQYF.

V gene TRBV14 combines with J gene TRBJ1-4; weak D call: TRBD1 (5 bases). Germline values: CDR1 SGHDN, CDR2 FVKESK. V lost 4 bases to trimming and J lost 3 bases, with 12 bases between them. CDR3 length: 15 residues. CDR3 bases: TGTGCCAGCAGCCTCTTTCGGGGCTCTAATGAAAAACTGTTTTTT. Translating gives CASSLFRGSNEKLFF.

The chain has TRBV28 and TRBJ1-1, with D unclear. CDR1 MDHEN and CDR2 SYDVKM come from the germline V gene. The V end was cut by 4 bases, the J end by 7 bases, with 7 bases between. This CDR3 contains 11 residues. CDR3 sequence reads: CASSSRHEAFF. CDR3 bases: TGTGCCAGCAGTTCCAGACATGAAGCTTTCTTT. The whole variable domain, filled in from reference TRBV28 and TRBJ1-1, reads DVKVTQSSRYLVKRTGEKVFLECVQDMDHENMFWYRQDPGLGLRLIYFSYDVKMKEKGDIPEGYSVSREKKERFSLILESASTNQTSMYLCASSSRHEAFFGQGTRLTVV.